These 29 T cell receptor beta chains were all obtained from the same sample, sequenced in a study of CD8 T cells in ankylosing spondylitis. TCRdb used MiXCR to reprocess the 5' RACE reads, holding one entry per CDR3 protein. There are 300,000 to 400,000 distinct CDR3 sequences in the sample; approximately 10% occur only once, and around 10% lies in the top ten. The sequenced sample was blood, either unsorted or a sorted T cell fraction (not recorded which). The source of these receptors is a female donor with ankylosing spondylitis or in good health (not recorded which).

At least ten counts were recorded for this clonotype. The V and J genes are TRBV12-3 or TRBV12-4 and TRBJ1-5; 8 bases fit TRBD1. The CDR3 loop spans 14 amino acids. Losses at the gene ends were 9 bases for V and 6 bases for J; bases not matched to a gene: 10. CDR3 bases: TGTGCCAGTTGTCAGGGGGCGCGAAGTCAGCCCCAGCATTTT. Encoded protein: CASCQGARSQPQHF.

This clonotype was observed many times. J is TRBJ1-1 and V is TRBV7-9; the D gene is possibly TRBD1 (5 bases). CDR1 and CDR2 (germline): SEHNR, FQNEAQ (reference sequence). Between the trimmed V and J ends, which lost 5 bases and 8 bases, there was a span of 15 bases. The CDR3 has 13 amino acids. CDR3 amino acids: CASSRGTGLEAFF. The CDR3 nucleotides read TGTGCCAGCAGCCGGGGGACCGGTCTCGAAGCTTTCTTT. Drawing the rest from reference TRBV7-9 and TRBJ1-1, the complete variable domain is DTGVSQNPRHKITKRGQNVTFRCDPISEHNRLYWYRQTLGQGPEFLTYFQNEAQLEKSRLLSDRFSAERPKGSFSTLEIQRTEQGDSAMYLCASSRGTGLEAFFGQGTRLTVV.

This clonotype was recorded many times. The V gene is TRBV29-1, the J gene TRBJ1-1, with 7 bases aligning to TRBD1. Germline CDR1 SQVTM, CDR2 ANQGSEA. J lost 4 bases, V lost 1 base, and 0 bases had no gene match. This CDR3 is built from 12 residues. The CDR3 DNA reads as TGCAGCGTTGAAGGGACAGGCACTGAAGCTTTCTTT. Its translation: CSVEGTGTEAFF.

The chain joins TRBV28 to TRBJ1-5, with D maybe TRBD1 (5 bases). The V gene's germline CDR1 is MDHEN and CDR2 SYDVKM. The ends were cut back, 3 bases at V and 3 bases at J, with 15 bases in the middle. The CDR3 covers 16 residues. The DNA of the CDR3 is TGTGCCAGCAGTTTGCACCATGGGACGGCCAATCAGCCCCAGCATTTT. It is translated as CASSLHHGTANQPQHF. Complete variable domain (other parts from reference TRBV28 and TRBJ1-5): DVKVTQSSRYLVKRTGEKVFLECVQDMDHENMFWYRQDPGLGLRLIYFSYDVKMKEKGDIPEGYSVSREKKERFSLILESASTNQTSMYLCASSLHHGTANQPQHFGDGTRLSIL.

This clonotype was seen at least ten times. The chain recombines TRBV20-1 with TRBJ1-2; D may be TRBD1 (6 bases). The CDR3 covers 16 residues. V lost 6 bases and J 1 base, leaving 21 bases between the germline ends. Germline V gene sequence: CDR1 DFQATT, CDR2 SNEGSKA (reference sequence). The DNA for the CDR3 is TGCAGTGCCATTGTACCAGGCAGGGGATTTAACTATGGCTACACCTTC. It encodes CSAIVPGRGFNYGYTF.

This clonotype was counted many times. V and J are TRBV5-1 and TRBJ1-5; the D is unclear. Germline V gives CDR1 SGHRS, CDR2 YFSETQ. The CDR3 runs to 15 residues. Between the trimmed V and J ends, which lost 0 bases and 4 bases, there was a span of 11 bases. This chain's CDR3 is CASSLAGDRNQPQHF. The CDR3 DNA is TGCGCCAGCAGCTTGGCCGGGGATAGAAATCAGCCCCAGCATTTT.

This clonotype came up many times. The chain combines TRBV5-1 with TRBJ2-3; tentatively, D is TRBD2 (5 bases). From germline, CDR1 is SGHRS and CDR2 YFSETQ. The V end lost 1 base, the J end lost 2 bases, and 11 bases lay between the germline ends. This CDR3 contains 15 residues. Here the CDR3 reads CASSLMGVNTDTQYF. The CDR3 DNA is TGCGCCAGCAGCTTGATGGGAGTCAACACAGATACGCAGTATTTT.

V gene TRBV7-2 combines with J gene TRBJ2-7, with 11 bases lining up with TRBD2. In germline, CDR1 is SGHTA, CDR2 FQGNSA. The CDR3 runs 13 residues. V lost 5 bases to trimming and J lost 6 bases; unmatched junction nucleotides: 3. The CDR3 reads CASSTSGSGEQYF. In nucleotides, the CDR3 is TGTGCCAGCAGCACTAGCGGGAGCGGCGAGCAGTACTTC.

At least ten counts were recorded for this clonotype. J is TRBJ1-4 and V is TRBV28; D is uncertain. The CDR3 has 13 amino acids. Trimming took 3 bases from V and 4 from J, leaving 6 bases between them. The germline V gene has CDR1 MDHEN and CDR2 SYDVKM. CDR3 in DNA: TGTGCCAGCAGTTTGACTCATAATGAAAAACTGTTTTTT. Its translation is CASSLTHNEKLFF.

This clonotype was seen at least ten times. The rearrangement links TRBV29-1 to TRBJ2-7, with 10 bases lining up with TRBD1. Germline CDR1 is SQVTM and CDR2 is ANQGSEA. Germline trimming cut 0 bases from V and 4 bases from J; bases unmatched to any gene: 3. This CDR3 has 14 residues. The CDR3 region is CSVEDKGQGYEQYF. DNA of the CDR3: TGCAGCGTTGAAGACAAGGGACAGGGGTACGAGCAGTACTTC.

The chain has TRBV28 and TRBJ1-5; 10 nucleotides align to TRBD1. The CDR3 spans 16 residues. The V segment lost 5 bases and the J segment 7 bases; nucleotides outside the gene matches: 11. Germline lookup yields CDR1 MDHEN and CDR2 SYDVKM. CDR3 DNA: TGTGCCAGCAGTCCCCACCTGGGACAGGGGAGGCAGCCCCAGCATTTT. It yields the protein CASSPHLGQGRQPQHF.

This clonotype was recorded many times. The V and J genes are TRBV7-2 and TRBJ1-4, with D possibly matching TRBD1 (6 bases). The CDR3 extends over 15 amino acids. The germline V and J ends were trimmed by 2 bases and 7 bases, with 14 bases remaining between them. The germline CDR1 and CDR2 sequences are SGHTA and FQGNSA. CDR3 in DNA: TGTGCCAGCAGCTTATGGGGGGCCCTTGGTGAAAAACTGTTTTTT. Translated: CASSLWGALGEKLFF.

This sequence joins TRBV20-1 and TRBJ2-7, with 10 bases that match TRBD2. Trimming cost V 6 bases and J 2 bases; bases outside gene matches: 13. CDR1 and CDR2 (germline): DFQATT, SNEGSKA (reference sequence). The CDR3 sequence is 16 residues long. The CDR3 spells CSASGVSGGFPYEQYF. The CDR3 DNA follows: TGCAGTGCCTCCGGGGTTAGCGGGGGGTTTCCCTACGAGCAGTACTTC.

This clonotype has more than one count but fewer than ten. The chain carries TRBV7-6 and TRBJ2-2; 12 nucleotides line up with TRBD2. CDR3 length equals 19 residues. Trimming at V came to 3 bases and at J to 0 bases, leaving 8 bases not matched to a gene. From germline, CDR1 is SGHVS and CDR2 FNYEAQ. This CDR3 reads CASSLSRLAGVANTGELFF. CDR3 nucleotide sequence: TGTGCCAGCAGCTTGTCGAGACTAGCGGGAGTCGCGAACACCGGGGAGCTGTTTTTT.

This clonotype came up many times. The CDR3 DNA reads TGCAGTCCTAAAGCGGGAGCCGGGGAGCAGTACTTC. Its translation: CSPKAGAGEQYF. This sequence joins TRBV20-1 and TRBJ2-7, with TRBD2 matching over 8 bases. Germline trimming cut 8 bases from V and 7 bases from J; bases unmatched to any gene: 10. The CDR3 runs 12 residues. Germline CDR1 is DFQATT and CDR2 is SNEGSKA (reference sequence).

This clonotype was observed at least ten times. The rearrangement links TRBV3-1 to TRBJ2-1; tentatively, D is TRBD1 or TRBD2 (5 bases each). V was clipped by 3 bases and J by 9 bases, with 6 bases between them. The CDR3 spans 11 residues. Germline V gene lookup returns CDR1 LGHDT and CDR2 YNNKEL (reference sequence). The CDR3 loop reads CASSQGVEQFF. CDR3 in DNA: TGTGCCAGCAGCCAGGGGGTTGAGCAGTTCTTC.

This clonotype was seen a handful of times. The V call is TRBV7-8, the J call TRBJ2-1; tentatively, D is TRBD1 or TRBD2 (6 bases each). Trimming took 2 bases from V and 2 from J, leaving 13 bases between them. Germline CDR1 and CDR2: SGHVS and FQNEAQ. The CDR3 is 16 amino acids. DNA of the CDR3: TGTGCCAGCAGCTTATCCGGGGGCAACACCTACAATGAGCAGTTCTTC. It translates to CASSLSGGNTYNEQFF. The full variable domain, with the rest looked up from reference TRBV7-8 and TRBJ2-1, is GAGVSQSPRYKVAKRGQDVALRCDPISGHVSLFWYQQALGQGPEFLTYFQNEAQLDKSGLPSDRFFAERPEGSVSTLKIQRTQQEDSAVYLCASSLSGGNTYNEQFFGPGTRLTVL.

This clonotype was counted only a few times. The chain joins TRBV11-2 to TRBJ2-2; maybe TRBD2 (5 bases). Germline loops: CDR1 SGHAT, CDR2 FQNNGV. Deletions cut 5 bases from V and 0 bases from J, with 10 bases between. This CDR3 has 15 amino acids. CDR3 residues: CASSPIGANTGELFF. Here the CDR3 DNA reads TGTGCCAGCAGCCCCATCGGGGCGAACACCGGGGAGCTGTTTTTT. Combining the CDR3 with reference TRBV11-2 and TRBJ2-2 gives the whole variable domain EAGVAQSPRYKIIEKRQSVAFWCNPISGHATLYWYQQILGQGPKLLIQFQNNGVVDDSQLPKDRFSAERLKGVDSTLKIQPAKLEDSAVYLCASSPIGANTGELFFGEGSRLTVL.

As concerns this clonotype: Possible read error: a much larger clone is one base away. The V call is TRBV28, the J call TRBJ1-6; D is unresolved. The CDR3 sequence is 15 residues long. Germline assignment: CDR1 MDHEN and CDR2 SYDVKM. The CDR3 DNA is TGTGCCAGCAGTACGTACCGCGGTCTGAATTCACCCATCCACTTT. Translated: CASSTYRGLNSPIHF.

There are many counts of this clonotype. V usage is TRBV12-3 or TRBV12-4 and J usage is TRBJ2-7, with D hard to call. The CDR3 is 15 amino acids. Trimming cost V 3 bases and J 2 bases, with 14 bases left between them. Here the CDR3 reads CASSLPSTPPYEQYF. DNA of the CDR3: TGTGCCAGCAGTTTGCCCTCGACACCTCCCTACGAGCAGTACTTC.

In this sample, this clonotype turned up a few times. The rearrangement uses TRBV20-1 and TRBJ1-1; D call uncertain. CDR1 and CDR2 from the germline V gene are DFQATT and SNEGSKA (reference sequence). Between the trimmed V and J ends, which lost 0 bases and 0 bases, there was a span of 5 bases. This CDR3 is 13 amino acids long. The CDR3 loop reads CSARDHMNTEAFF. The CDR3 DNA reads as TGCAGTGCTAGAGATCATATGAACACTGAAGCTTTCTTT.

The table lists this clonotype with a few counts. V gene TRBV5-5 combines with J gene TRBJ2-7; D is uncertain. V was trimmed by 1 base and J by 5 bases, leaving 19 bases between them. CDR1 is SGHKS, CDR2 YYEKEE, per germline (reference sequence). The length of the CDR3 is 16 residues. The CDR3 here is CASSLLSPGSKDEQYF. CDR3 coding DNA: TGTGCCAGCAGCTTGTTATCCCCTGGGTCCAAAGACGAGCAGTACTTC.

V gene TRBV9 combines with J gene TRBJ2-7, with D unclear. CDR1 is SGDLS and CDR2 is YYNGEE in the germline V gene. The ends were cut back, 0 bases at V and 0 bases at J, with 7 bases in the middle. This CDR3 spans 14 amino acids. For the CDR3, the DNA is TGTGCCAGCAGCGTAGATTGGGGCTCCTACGAGCAGTACTTC. Its translation is CASSVDWGSYEQYF.

This rearrangement joins TRBV20-1 to TRBJ2-7, with D hard to call. CDR1 and CDR2 (germline): DFQATT, SNEGSKA (reference sequence). Deletions cut 6 bases from V and 2 bases from J, with 14 bases between. The CDR3 runs 13 residues. CDR3 residues: CSAELGGPYEQYF. The CDR3 DNA is TGCAGTGCCGAGCTGGGCGGACCCTACGAGCAGTACTTC.

There are many counts of this clonotype. V usage is TRBV27 and J usage is TRBJ2-2, with no clear D. There are 14 residues in the CDR3. Germline values: CDR1 MNHEY, CDR2 SMNVEV (reference sequence). Trimming shortened V by 4 bases and J by 5 bases, and 11 bases separated the two germline ends. CDR3 DNA sequence: TGTGCCAGCAGTTCCCGACGGGTTACCGGGGAGCTGTTTTTT. Translation: CASSSRRVTGELFF.

This clonotype came up many times. V is TRBV5-6 and J is TRBJ2-3; D remains unclear. Germline V gives CDR1 SGHDT, CDR2 YYEEEE. Trimming shortened V by 2 bases and J by 0 bases, and 10 bases separated the two germline ends. The CDR3 is 15 residues long. The CDR3 nucleotides are TGTGCCAGCAGCTTTCCCCCCCCAAGCACAGATACGCAGTATTTT. Residues: CASSFPPPSTDTQYF. Complete variable domain (other parts from reference TRBV5-6 and TRBJ2-3): DAGVTQSPTHLIKTRGQQVTLRCSPKSGHDTVSWYQQALGQGPQFIFQYYEEEERQRGNFPDRFSGHQFPNYSSELNVNALLLGDSALYLCASSFPPPSTDTQYFGPGTRLTVL.

This clonotype occurred many times. The chain carries TRBV20-1 and TRBJ2-3; 9 bases agree with TRBD1. CDR3 size: 16 residues. From germline, CDR1 is DFQATT and CDR2 SNEGSKA (reference sequence). The V gene end was trimmed by 5 bases and the J gene end by 4 bases; junction bases not matched to a gene: 13. The CDR3 sequence: CSASKRGQGWADTQYF. The CDR3 coding sequence is TGCAGTGCTTCTAAACGGGGACAGGGTTGGGCAGATACGCAGTATTTT.

This clonotype was seen a handful of times. This chain links TRBV5-1 with TRBJ1-1; D is unresolved. The CDR3 runs to 14 residues. Trimming removed 0 bases from V and 4 bases from J, with 10 bases in between. Per germline, CDR1 SGHRS and CDR2 YFSETQ. CDR3 protein: CASSLAETPTEAFF. In nucleotides, the CDR3 is TGCGCCAGCAGCTTGGCTGAGACGCCCACTGAAGCTTTCTTT.

The chain employs TRBV15 and TRBJ2-5, with 7 bases lining up with TRBD2. The trim removed 4 bases at V and 2 bases at J, leaving 7 bases unmatched. This CDR3 contains 15 residues. Germline V gives CDR1 LNHNV, CDR2 YYDKDF (reference sequence). CDR3 sequence reads: CATSKAGVGQETQYF. Here the CDR3 DNA reads TGTGCCACCAGCAAGGCGGGAGTGGGTCAAGAGACCCAGTACTTC.